The table lists the clone carrying this T cell receptor beta chain with many counts. Its target is not known. An end of the junction differs from the germline gene, which may be a read error. This CDR3 is 13 amino acids long. The germline V gene encodes CDR1 MNHEY and CDR2 SVGAGI. TCRdb used MiXCR to reprocess the reads, holding one entry per CDR3 protein. Of some 250,000 distinct CDR3 sequences in the sample, 9.1% were seen once. This sample was included in a study of T cell repertoires in cytomegalovirus infection. Study background: Public TCR beta signatures indicated both CMV infection and matching HLA type.

Study outcomes and limitations: CMV carriers with the relevant HLA were identified by cumulative public TCR beta family frequency. Ex vivo responses were dominated by HLA-C-restricted CMV-specific TCR beta clonotypes.

The gene calls are TRBV6-5 and TRBJ1-1; D gene ambiguous. The specimen was PBMCs. The clonotype originates from a human donor in good health (CMV status not recorded). Some clones in this sample may be carry-over from other donors' samples. In DNA, the CDR3 is TGTGTCAGCCAGGCGGCGGTGAACACTGAAGCTTTCTTT. It yields the protein CVSQAAVNTEAFF.